The 13 T cell receptor beta chains listed next were all sequenced from one sample in a study of early T cells in non-severe SARS-CoV-2 infection (dated by TCRdb to 2020 to 2023). The library came from 5' RACE. Sequenced using a NextSeq 500. TCRdb reanalyzed the raw reads on its own, using fastp at Q25 for trimming and MiXCR for clone calling, and kept in-frame beta chains. One record per CDR3 amino acid sequence lists the most common genes and DNA. Across this sample there are 100,000 to 140,000 distinct CDR3 sequences, with around 10% seen only once. The ten largest clones take up approximately 7.3% of the sample. The sequencing input was whole blood. Receptors originate from an adult who was a healthcare worker with PCR-confirmed SARS-CoV-2 infection or an uninfected control (not recorded which).

A few counts support this clonotype. The V and J genes are TRBV29-1 and TRBJ1-1; D may be TRBD1 (6 bases). Per the germline V gene, CDR1 is SQVTM and CDR2 is ANQGSEA. The CDR3 has 11 amino acids. V was cut by 4 bases and J by 7 bases, with 10 bases left in between. The CDR3 DNA is TGCAGCGTTGGACAGGAGCGTGAAGCTTTCTTT. The encoded protein is CSVGQEREAFF.

This clonotype was found many times. The chain employs TRBV20-1 and TRBJ2-7; D is unclear. Trimming took off 2 bases at V and 2 bases at J, with 7 bases between the two ends. CDR1 is DFQATT and CDR2 is SNEGSKA in the germline V gene (reference sequence). The CDR3 totals 12 residues. The CDR3 sequence: CSARLQAYEQYF. The CDR3 DNA is TGCAGTGCTAGATTGCAGGCCTACGAGCAGTACTTC.

The rearrangement uses TRBV20-1 and TRBJ1-2; 7 nucleotides match TRBD1. Germline V gene sequence: CDR1 DFQATT, CDR2 SNEGSKA (reference sequence). Trimming at V came to 5 bases and at J to 8 bases, leaving 8 bases not matched to a gene. The CDR3 has 12 amino acids. The CDR3 sequence: CSAGRQGEGYTF. The CDR3 nucleotides are TGCAGTGCTGGTAGACAGGGTGAGGGCTACACCTTC.

This clonotype was found a few times. V gene TRBV6-2 or TRBV6-3 combines with J gene TRBJ2-1, with 12 bases matching TRBD2. The CDR3 runs 18 residues. After removal of 6 bases from V and 2 bases from J, the junction contained 11 bases not matched to a gene. The germline V gene has CDR1 MNHEY and CDR2 SVGEGT. CDR3 bases: TGTGCCAGCAGCCCCCACACCACTAGCGGGAGGCCCTACAATGAGCAGTTCTTC. This gives the protein CASSPHTTSGRPYNEQFF.

In this sample, this clonotype turned up once. A much larger clone differs from this one at a single base, so this may be a read error. This chain connects TRBV5-6 to TRBJ2-3; 10 bases are a match to TRBD2. Trimming cost V 4 bases and J 2 bases; bases outside gene matches: 7. Germline V gene data show CDR1 as SGHDT and CDR2 as YYEEEE. The CDR3 runs to 16 residues. The CDR3 nucleotides are TGTGCCAGCAGCAGCGTTCTAGCGGGGGTCACAGATACGCAGTATTTT. Protein product: CASSSVLAGVTDTQYF.

This clonotype was counted ten times or more. The chain carries TRBV7-9 and TRBJ2-7, with 9 bases aligning to TRBD2. The CDR3 spans 17 residues. Per germline, CDR1 SEHNR and CDR2 FQNEAQ (reference sequence). V lost 5 bases to trimming and J lost 5 bases; unmatched junction nucleotides: 16. The CDR3 loop is CASSPTLGLAGSDEQYF. DNA of the CDR3: TGTGCCAGCAGCCCTACCCTGGGGCTAGCGGGAAGTGACGAGCAGTACTTC.

This clonotype was seen only a few times. The chain couples TRBV28 to TRBJ1-6, with TRBD1 as a possible D gene (5 bases). The V gene's germline CDR1 is MDHEN and CDR2 SYDVKM. The CDR3 totals 15 residues. V lost 3 bases, J lost 9 bases, and 15 bases lay in between. The CDR3 spells CASSLLGTVISPLHF. Here the CDR3 DNA reads TGTGCCAGCAGTTTGCTAGGGACGGTCATTTCACCCCTCCACTTT.

This sequence joins TRBV11-2 and TRBJ2-3; the D gene is possibly TRBD2 (11 bases). Germline-derived CDR1 and CDR2 are SGHAT and FQNNGV. The CDR3 is 24 amino acids. The ends were cut back, 1 base at V and 0 bases at J, with 35 bases in the middle. CDR3 coding DNA: TGTGCCAGCAGCTTAGTTCTTGGGGGACAGGGGCGGGAGAGACTAGCGGGAAGCACAGATACGCAGTATTTT. It codes for CASSLVLGGQGRERLAGSTDTQYF. Using reference TRBV11-2 and TRBJ2-3 for the parts outside the CDR3, the full variable domain is EAGVAQSPRYKIIEKRQSVAFWCNPISGHATLYWYQQILGQGPKLLIQFQNNGVVDDSQLPKDRFSAERLKGVDSTLKIQPAKLEDSAVYLCASSLVLGGQGRERLAGSTDTQYFGPGTRLTVL.

The chain recombines TRBV5-1 with TRBJ2-3; TRBD2 matches 11 bases. This CDR3 region has 15 residues. The ends lost 4 bases at V and 2 bases at J; junction bases unmatched: 3. The germline gives CDR1 SGHRS, CDR2 YFSETQ. CDR3 DNA: TGCGCCAGCAGCCCGGGACTAGCGGTCACAGATACGCAGTATTTT. Amino acids: CASSPGLAVTDTQYF.

The CDR3 region is CASSPVAGTVYEQYF. CDR3 nucleotides: TGTGCCAGCAGCCCGGTAGCGGGAACGGTATACGAGCAGTACTTC. The chain combines TRBV5-6 with TRBJ2-7, with 8 nucleotides matching TRBD2. Germline CDR1 is SGHDT and CDR2 is YYEEEE. This CDR3 comprises 15 residues. V shed 4 bases and J 4 bases; nucleotides not matched to a gene: 10.

The V gene is TRBV20-1, the J gene TRBJ2-3, with D hard to call. The V gene's germline CDR1 is DFQATT and CDR2 SNEGSKA (reference sequence). The CDR3 runs to 12 residues. The V gene lost 6 bases and the J gene lost 6 bases, with 13 bases spanning the gap. The CDR3 loop is CSALDRVDTQYF. The DNA of the CDR3 is TGCAGTGCACTCGACCGAGTCGATACGCAGTATTTT.

Ten or more counts support this clonotype. The CDR3 coding sequence is TGCAGTGCTAGGACACCTAGCGGGACCCGCGGGACCCAGTACTTC. It encodes CSARTPSGTRGTQYF. The chain uses TRBV20-1 and TRBJ2-5; TRBD2 matches 9 bases. Germline V lookup: CDR1 DFQATT, CDR2 SNEGSKA (reference sequence). After removal of 3 bases from V and 7 bases from J, the junction contained 12 bases not matched to a gene. This CDR3 comprises 15 residues.

V gene TRBV7-2 combines with J gene TRBJ2-1; 15 nucleotides agree with TRBD2. In germline, CDR1 is SGHTA, CDR2 FQGNSA. This CDR3 spans 15 amino acids. V gave up 3 bases and J gave up 8 bases; unmatched junction bases: 2. The chain's CDR3 is CASSFRTSGRDEQFF. The CDR3 bases are TGTGCCAGCAGCTTTCGGACTAGCGGGAGGGATGAGCAGTTCTTC.